This T cell receptor (beta chain) was captured by sequencing in a study of T cell repertoires in cytomegalovirus infection. Background on the study: CMV infection together with matching HLA type was indicated by public TCR beta signatures. Study findings and constraints: Clonotypes of TCR beta that were HLA-C-restricted and CMV-specific dominated the ex vivo response.

This clonotype was seen many times. Its antigen remains unknown. Trimming cost V 2 bases and J 1 base; bases outside gene matches: 2. The CDR3 is 14 residues long. Per the germline V gene, CDR1 is SGDLS and CDR2 is YYNGEE. One entry per CDR3 protein results from TCRdb running MiXCR on the reads. The profile shows 510,000 or so distinct CDR3 sequences, 26% of them singletons. The sequence came from a human donor in good health (CMV status not recorded). Some clones in this sample may be carry-over from other donors' samples. This chain connects TRBV9 to TRBJ1-1, with 7 positions matching TRBD1. The sequencing input was PBMCs. Here the CDR3 reads CASSVGDRNTEAFF. Written as DNA, the CDR3 is TGTGCCAGCAGCGTGGGGGACAGGAACACTGAAGCTTTCTTT.